The subject of this entry is one TCR beta chain. Its specificity is not known. Each case's diagnosis was confirmed by two pathologists on H&E. Nucleic acids came from premalignant or tumor cells enriched by macro-dissection. The assay was immunoSEQ multiplex PCR, and TCRdb's table has in-frame clones only and misses some. Among roughly 2,200 clones listed, around 75% were seen once. V lost 4 bases and J 11 bases, leaving 24 bases between the germline ends. This CDR3 comprises 15 residues. The germline CDR1 and CDR2 sequences are SGHNT and YYREEE (reference sequence). The data derive from a study of immune evolution from preneoplasia to lung adenocarcinoma. Whole-study findings and limits: Compared with EGFR-mutant or double wild-type lesions, KRAS-mutant nodules were more clonal.

The sample comprised FFPE minimally invasive lung adenocarcinoma tissue. The origin of this receptor is a person aged 55 to 79 with lung adenocarcinoma. The chain uses TRBV5-4 and TRBJ1-1; TRBD1 is a possible D gene (5 bases). The CDR3 bases are TGTGCCAGCAGCATCGGGGGAGGGTCTTTCGATCCGGCTTTCTTT. Protein: CASSIGGGSFDPAFF.